One sample yielded the 32 T cell receptor beta chains listed below, sequenced in a study of immune cell composition in non-small cell lung cancer (dated by TCRdb to 2016 to 2017). Normal lung samples came from the same patient and were non-adjacent lung tissue collected as far from the tumour as possible, with a minimum distance of 3 cm. Libraries were made using the immunoSEQ multiplex PCR assay. Not all clones reach the TCRdb copy of this immuneACCESS table, which keeps in-frame sequences only. Checked studies attribute under half of the gap to unresolved V genes and leave the rest unexplained. The sample table lists around 3,400 clones, roughly four fifths of them with a count of one. The ten largest clones capture over 25% of the sample. Sample: non-adjacent lung tissue. Source of these receptors: a human donor with non-small cell lung cancer.

The chain links TRBV6-6 to TRBJ2-7; D is possibly TRBD2 (6 bases). With 8 bases removed from V and 2 bases from J, the gap between germline ends came to 16 bases. The CDR3 runs to 14 residues. CDR1 is MNHNY, CDR2 SVGAGI, per germline (reference sequence). DNA of the CDR3: TGTGCCAGCCACCGAGGTAGCGGAACCTACGAGCAGTACTTC. Translation gives CASHRGSGTYEQYF.

The chain carries TRBV29-1 and TRBJ1-2; TRBD1 matches at 11 bases. Germline CDR1 reads SQVTM; CDR2 reads ANQGSEA. This CDR3 is 14 amino acids long. The junction had 6 bases not matched to a gene; V was cut back by 8 bases and J by 1 base. CDR3 sequence reads: CSTRTGGGNYGYTF. DNA for the CDR3: TGCAGCACCCGGACAGGGGGCGGTAACTATGGCTACACCTTC.

CDR3 sequence: CASSAGGEGPTNEQFF. CDR3 nucleotide sequence: TGTGCCAGCAGCGCGGGGGGGGAGGGCCCCACCAATGAGCAGTTCTTC. The chain links TRBV9 to TRBJ2-1; 8 bases are a match to TRBD2. Germline values: CDR1 SGDLS, CDR2 YYNGEE. V lost 3 bases, J lost 6 bases, and 11 bases stayed unmatched. The CDR3 consists of 16 residues.

This clone showed up just a few times. The rearrangement links TRBV6-6 to TRBJ1-5; TRBD1 agrees at 7 bases. The CDR3 extends over 15 amino acids. Germline V lookup: CDR1 MNHNY, CDR2 SVGAGI (reference sequence). V gave up 7 bases and J gave up 0 bases; unmatched junction bases: 6. The CDR3 DNA follows: TGTGCCAGCAACAGACAGGGCAATAGCAATCAGCCCCAGCATTTT. Amino acid sequence: CASNRQGNSNQPQHF.

The chain has TRBV28 and TRBJ1-1; TRBD1 agrees at 8 bases. V lost 3 bases to trimming and J lost 1 base; unmatched junction nucleotides: 16. CDR1 and CDR2 from the germline V gene are MDHEN and SYDVKM. This CDR3 comprises 19 residues. The CDR3 DNA reads TGTGCCAGCAGTTTGAGCCTGACAGGGGTCCCCCGAGGGAACACTGAAGCTTTCTTT. Amino acids: CASSLSLTGVPRGNTEAFF.

In its sample, this clone was seen once. The chain's CDR3 is CASSLEGSGLAVGTVGEQFF. The CDR3 DNA follows: TGTGCCAGCAGCTTAGAGGGGTCAGGACTAGCCGTGGGTACCGTGGGTGAGCAGTTCTTC. The J gene is TRBJ2-1, the V gene TRBV7-6; TRBD2 agrees at 8 bases. From germline, CDR1 is SGHVS and CDR2 FNYEAQ. With V trimmed by 1 base and J by 9 bases, 23 bases remained unmatched. The CDR3 is 20 amino acids.

V gene TRBV2 combines with J gene TRBJ2-1, with 14 nucleotides matching TRBD2. CDR3 length: 15 residues. J was trimmed by 7 bases and V by 6 bases; bases with no gene match: 5. CDR1 is SNHLY and CDR2 is FYNNEI in the germline V gene. In nucleotides, the CDR3 is TGTGCCAGCAGGGCCGGGACTAGCGGGAGTAATGAGCAGTTCTTC. Residues: CASRAGTSGSNEQFF.

About this clone: Other DNA sequences of this sample code for an identical CDR3. The rearrangement joins TRBV5-5 to TRBJ1-1, with TRBD1 as a possible D gene (5 bases). The length of the CDR3 is 13 residues. V was clipped by 5 bases and J by 0 bases, with 8 bases between them. CDR1 is SGHKS and CDR2 is YYEKEE in the germline V gene (reference sequence). The CDR3 sequence: CASRTDLNTEAFF. The CDR3 bases are TGTGCCAGCAGGACAGATCTGAACACTGAAGCTTTCTTT.

The chain employs TRBV29-1 and TRBJ1-2; D might be TRBD1 (6 bases). In germline, CDR1 is SQVTM, CDR2 ANQGSEA. Trimming took off 1 base at V and 4 bases at J, with 10 bases between the two ends. The CDR3 has 13 residues. CDR3 DNA: TGCAGCGTTGAAGCCGGGGGGGCCTATGGCTACACCTTC. It codes for CSVEAGGAYGYTF.

The chain employs TRBV6-6 and TRBJ1-5; D may be TRBD1 (5 bases). V lost 5 bases and J lost 1, with 9 bases in between. The CDR3 is made up of 14 amino acids. The V gene's germline CDR1 is MNHNY and CDR2 SVGAGI (reference sequence). CDR3 DNA sequence: TGTGCCAGCAGTGGGGACTCCAGCAATCAGCCCCAGCATTTT. Protein product: CASSGDSSNQPQHF.

The chain is built from TRBV29-1 and TRBJ2-7; maybe TRBD1 (6 bases). The CDR3 consists of 11 residues. V gave up 3 bases and J gave up 7 bases, with 10 bases separating them. Germline V gives CDR1 SQVTM, CDR2 ANQGSEA. The CDR3 is CSVERGGEQYF. CDR3 in DNA: TGCAGCGTTGAGAGAGGGGGAGAGCAGTACTTC.

The V call is TRBV4-3, the J call TRBJ1-2; D remains unclear. Germline values: CDR1 LGHNA, CDR2 YSLEER. V was clipped by 5 bases and J by 1 base, with 23 bases between them. The CDR3 spans 18 residues. Here the CDR3 reads CASSGPGDPSINNYGYTF. The CDR3 DNA follows: TGCGCCAGCAGCGGACCGGGAGACCCATCCATAAATAACTATGGCTACACCTTC.

CDR3 amino acids: CASSYWAGGYNEQFF. Here the CDR3 DNA reads TGTGCCAGCAGTTATTGGGCGGGGGGGTACAATGAGCAGTTCTTC. The J gene is TRBJ2-1, the V gene TRBV6-5; 9 bases agree with TRBD2. In germline, CDR1 is MNHEY, CDR2 SVGAGI. This CDR3 is built from 15 residues. V shed 3 bases, J shed 4 bases, and the junction held 4 bases outside the gene matches.

The V gene is TRBV7-3, the J gene TRBJ2-5; perhaps TRBD1 as D (5 bases). The CDR3 length is 13 residues. Between the trimmed V and J ends, which lost 5 bases and 2 bases, there was a span of 9 bases. Germline V CDR1 and CDR2: SGHTA, FQGTGA. In DNA, the CDR3 is TGTGCCAGCAGCGTCGACAGACAAGAGACCCAGTACTTC. The encoded protein is CASSVDRQETQYF.

The chain is built from TRBV7-2 and TRBJ1-2; D uncertain. V gave up 3 bases and J gave up 5 bases, with 7 bases separating them. CDR1 and CDR2 from the germline V gene are SGHTA and FQGNSA. The CDR3 is 12 amino acids. The CDR3 bases are TGTGCCAGCAGCTTCCAGTCTTATGGCTACACCTTC. Protein product: CASSFQSYGYTF.

The V and J genes are TRBV9 and TRBJ2-2; perhaps TRBD1 as D (6 bases). CDR1 SGDLS and CDR2 YYNGEE come from the germline V gene. This CDR3 is built from 16 residues. Deletions cut 0 bases from V and 4 bases from J, with 13 bases between. The chain's CDR3 is CASSVAGAPPTGELFF. CDR3 sequence (DNA): TGTGCCAGCAGCGTAGCAGGGGCCCCTCCCACCGGGGAGCTGTTTTTT.

This clone has just a few counts. The CDR3 protein is CASSQASTGELFF. The CDR3 bases are TGTGCCAGCAGCCAAGCTAGCACCGGGGAGCTGTTTTTT. The chain employs TRBV4-2 and TRBJ2-2; no definite D call. Germline loops: CDR1 LGHNA, CDR2 YNFKEQ. The CDR3 spans 13 residues. V gave up 1 base and J gave up 4 bases, with 4 bases separating them.

The chain links TRBV6-5 to TRBJ2-5, with D tentatively TRBD2 (6 bases). Trimming cost V 4 bases and J 4 bases, with 16 bases left between them. This CDR3 has 15 amino acids. Germline CDR1 is MNHEY and CDR2 is SVGAGI. The CDR3 nucleotides are TGTGCCAGCAGTTGGGGGAGGCAGGCGGGAGAGACCCAGTACTTC. Translating gives CASSWGRQAGETQYF.

This clone was observed once. The CDR3 loop reads CASSPAAGFSDTQYF. The CDR3 nucleotides read TGTGCCAGCTCCCCGGCAGCGGGATTTTCTGATACGCAGTATTTT. The chain is built from TRBV18 and TRBJ2-3, with TRBD2 matching 7 bases. This CDR3 region has 15 residues. V lost 6 bases and J lost 6; bases outside the gene matches: 12. Per the germline V gene, CDR1 is KGHSH and CDR2 is LQKENI.

This clone has a handful of counts. The chain recombines TRBV28 with TRBJ1-5; no definite D call. Germline CDR1 and CDR2: MDHEN and SYDVKM. V lost 7 bases to trimming and J lost 9 bases, with 13 bases between them. There are 12 residues in the CDR3. The CDR3 nucleotides are TGTGCCAGCAACGGAATATCGGGGCCCCAGCATTTT. Amino acids: CASNGISGPQHF.

This clone was observed a single time. Other nucleotide sequences in the sample specify the same CDR3. CDR3 amino acids: CASSVQGSGANVLTF. CDR3 sequence (DNA): TGTGCCAGCAGCGTACAGGGTTCTGGGGCCAACGTCCTGACTTTC. This chain links TRBV7-2 with TRBJ2-6; TRBD1 is a possible D gene (6 bases). Germline CDR1 and CDR2: SGHTA and FQGNSA. V was clipped by 5 bases and J by 1 base, with 9 bases between them. The CDR3 length is 15 residues.

The chain uses TRBV27 and TRBJ2-5; D perhaps matches TRBD2 (6 bases). There are 14 residues in the CDR3. The ends were cut back, 1 base at V and 1 base at J, with 7 bases in the middle. Germline-derived CDR1 and CDR2 are MNHEY and SMNVEV (reference sequence). The CDR3 DNA sequence: TGTGCCAGCAGTTTATGGGGACTCCAAGAGACCCAGTACTTC. This sequence encodes CASSLWGLQETQYF.

The DNA of the CDR3 is TGTGCCAGCAGCGTTTCGCCCGCGGGCACCTACGAGCAGTACTTC. As protein: CASSVSPAGTYEQYF. This chain uses TRBV9 with TRBJ2-7; perhaps TRBD2 as D (5 bases). Trimming shortened V by 2 bases and J by 2 bases, and 14 bases separated the two germline ends. The CDR3 spans 15 residues. Germline V gene data show CDR1 as SGDLS and CDR2 as YYNGEE.

This rearrangement joins TRBV5-5 to TRBJ1-5; D might be TRBD1 (5 bases). The V end lost 3 bases, the J end lost 5 bases, and 9 bases lay between the germline ends. The germline V gene encodes CDR1 SGHKS and CDR2 YYEKEE (reference sequence). The CDR3 contains 13 residues. The CDR3 is CASSWGQDQPQHF. For the CDR3, the DNA is TGTGCCAGCAGCTGGGGCCAGGATCAGCCCCAGCATTTT.

V is TRBV19 and J is TRBJ1-1, with 8 bases fitting TRBD1. The CDR3 length is 16 residues. CDR1 and CDR2 from the germline V gene are LNHDA and SQIVND (reference sequence). V was clipped by 5 bases and J by 6 bases; unmatched bases: 14. CDR3 in amino acids: CASSPRTGRGDAEAFF. The CDR3 nucleotides are TGTGCCAGTAGTCCGCGGACAGGGCGAGGGGACGCTGAAGCTTTCTTT.

The rearrangement joins TRBV19 to TRBJ2-1; D gene ambiguous. V was shortened by 6 bases and J by 5 bases, with 5 bases between the two germline ends. The germline gives CDR1 LNHDA, CDR2 SQIVND (reference sequence). The CDR3 is 11 residues long. The CDR3 bases are TGTGCCAGTAGACTCCACAATGAGCAGTTCTTC. It specifies CASRLHNEQFF.

This sequence joins TRBV4-3 and TRBJ2-2, with D possibly TRBD2 on 7 matching bases. CDR3 length: 15 amino acids. CDR1 is LGHNA and CDR2 is YSLEER in the germline V gene. Deletions cut 7 bases from V and 4 bases from J, with 16 bases between. CDR3 DNA sequence: TGCGCCAGCACCGATCAGGGAGGGGGCACCGGGGAGCTGTTTTTT. Its protein product is CASTDQGGGTGELFF.

V is TRBV7-3 and J is TRBJ2-1; TRBD2 aligns across 10 bases. Germline CDR1 reads SGHTA; CDR2 reads FQGTGA. The CDR3 has 15 residues. J gave up 13 bases and V 0 bases, and 9 bases lay outside the gene matches. This CDR3 reads CASSLTWLAGDPQFF. The DNA of the CDR3 is TGTGCCAGCAGCTTAACGTGGCTAGCGGGAGATCCCCAGTTCTTC.

This chain joins TRBV9 and TRBJ1-2, with 8 bases matching TRBD1. The CDR3 contains 13 residues. Unmatched junction bases numbered 7, after V lost 6 bases and J lost 6 bases. Germline lookup yields CDR1 SGDLS and CDR2 YYNGEE. The CDR3 region is CASNSGGADGYTF. The CDR3 region has the DNA TGTGCCAGCAACTCAGGGGGCGCCGATGGCTACACCTTC.

The chain joins TRBV9 to TRBJ1-4; 8 nucleotides match TRBD1. CDR3 length: 14 amino acids. CDR1 is SGDLS, CDR2 YYNGEE, per germline. Trimming took 4 bases from V and 7 from J; bases not matched to a gene: 6. The CDR3 DNA follows: TGTGCCAGCAGCCCTCGACAGGGGCCTGAAAAACTGTTTTTT. Encoded protein: CASSPRQGPEKLFF.

The V and J genes are TRBV2 and TRBJ2-3; 7 bases match TRBD2. J lost 4 bases, V lost 8 bases, and 12 bases had no gene match. Looked up from germline, CDR1 is SNHLY and CDR2 is FYNNEI. There are 15 residues in the CDR3. CDR3 residues: CASGRYTRGADTQYF. The DNA for the CDR3 is TGTGCCAGCGGAAGGTATACTCGGGGGGCAGATACGCAGTATTTT.

V is TRBV4-3 and J is TRBJ2-7, with TRBD1 identical over 7 bases. Trimming cost V 3 bases and J 1 base; bases outside gene matches: 6. This CDR3 is 15 amino acids long. The V gene's germline CDR1 is LGHNA and CDR2 YSLEER. CDR3 residues: CASSQQVQGSYEQYF. CDR3 DNA: TGCGCCAGCAGCCAGCAGGTACAGGGGTCCTACGAGCAGTACTTC.